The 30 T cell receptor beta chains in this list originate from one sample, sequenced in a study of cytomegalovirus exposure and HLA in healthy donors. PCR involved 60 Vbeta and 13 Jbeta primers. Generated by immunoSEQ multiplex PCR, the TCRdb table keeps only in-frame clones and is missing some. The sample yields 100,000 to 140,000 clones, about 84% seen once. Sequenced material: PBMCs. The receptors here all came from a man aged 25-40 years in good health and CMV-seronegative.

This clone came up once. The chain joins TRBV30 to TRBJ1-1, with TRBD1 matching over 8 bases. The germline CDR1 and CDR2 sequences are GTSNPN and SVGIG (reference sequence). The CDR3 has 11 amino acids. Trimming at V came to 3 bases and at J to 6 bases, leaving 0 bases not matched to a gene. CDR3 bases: TGTGCCTGGAGGACAGGGGCTGAAGCTTTCTTT. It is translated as CAWRTGAEAFF.

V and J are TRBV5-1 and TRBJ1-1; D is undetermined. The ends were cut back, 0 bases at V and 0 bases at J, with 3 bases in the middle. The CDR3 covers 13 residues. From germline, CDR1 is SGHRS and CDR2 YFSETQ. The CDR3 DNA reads TGCGCCAGCAGCTTGGGAGTGAACACTGAAGCTTTCTTT. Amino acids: CASSLGVNTEAFF.

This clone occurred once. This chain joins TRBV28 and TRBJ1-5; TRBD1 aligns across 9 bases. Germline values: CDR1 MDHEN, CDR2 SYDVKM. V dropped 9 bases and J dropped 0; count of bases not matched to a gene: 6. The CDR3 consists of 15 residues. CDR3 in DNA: TGTGCCAGTTCACAGGGGGCGTATAGCAATCAGCCCCAGCATTTT. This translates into CASSQGAYSNQPQHF.

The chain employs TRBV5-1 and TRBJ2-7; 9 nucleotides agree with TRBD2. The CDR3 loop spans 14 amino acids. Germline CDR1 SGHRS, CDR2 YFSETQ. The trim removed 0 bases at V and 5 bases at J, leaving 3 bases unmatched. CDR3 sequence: CASSLGSGGHEQYF. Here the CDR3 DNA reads TGCGCCAGCAGCTTGGGTAGCGGGGGCCACGAGCAGTACTTC.

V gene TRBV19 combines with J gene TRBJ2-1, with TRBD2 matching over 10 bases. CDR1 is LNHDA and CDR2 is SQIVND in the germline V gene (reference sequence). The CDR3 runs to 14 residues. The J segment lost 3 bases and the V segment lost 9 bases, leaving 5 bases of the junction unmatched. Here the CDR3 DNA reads TGTGCCAGCTCTAGCGGGGGACTCTACAATGAGCAGTTCTTC. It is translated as CASSSGGLYNEQFF.

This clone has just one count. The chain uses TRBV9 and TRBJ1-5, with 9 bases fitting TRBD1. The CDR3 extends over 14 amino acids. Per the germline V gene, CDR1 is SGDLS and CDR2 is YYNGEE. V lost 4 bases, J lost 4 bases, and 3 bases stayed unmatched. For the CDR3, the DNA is TGTGCCAGCAGCCCCGACAGGGGGAATCAGCCCCAGCATTTT. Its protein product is CASSPDRGNQPQHF. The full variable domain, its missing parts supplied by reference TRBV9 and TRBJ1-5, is DSGVTQTPKHLITATGQRVTLRCSPRSGDLSVYWYQQSLDQGLQFLIQYYNGEERAKGNILERFSAQQFPDLHSELNLSSLELGDSALYFCASSPDRGNQPQHFGDGTRLSIL.

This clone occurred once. DNA of the CDR3: TGTGCCAGCTCACCAATCAGGGATATGAGGCAGCCCCAGCATTTT. This gives the protein CASSPIRDMRQPQHF. This sequence joins TRBV18 and TRBJ1-5; tentatively, D is TRBD1 (5 bases). Germline V CDR1 and CDR2: KGHSH, LQKENI. Trimming removed 2 bases at V and 7 bases at J, with 15 bases between. The CDR3 has 15 residues.

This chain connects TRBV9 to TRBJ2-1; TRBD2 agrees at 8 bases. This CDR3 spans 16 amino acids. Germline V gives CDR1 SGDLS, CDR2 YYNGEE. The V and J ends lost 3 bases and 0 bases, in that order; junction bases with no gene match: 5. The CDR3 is CASSALAGHSYNEQFF. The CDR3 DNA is TGTGCCAGCAGCGCGCTAGCGGGCCACTCCTACAATGAGCAGTTCTTC.

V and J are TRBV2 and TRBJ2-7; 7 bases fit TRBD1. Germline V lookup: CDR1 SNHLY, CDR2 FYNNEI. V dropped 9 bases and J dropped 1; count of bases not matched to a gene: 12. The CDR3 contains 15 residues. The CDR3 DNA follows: TGTGCCAGTAGCCATGGGGGACAGATTTCCTACGAGCAGTACTTC. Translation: CASSHGGQISYEQYF.

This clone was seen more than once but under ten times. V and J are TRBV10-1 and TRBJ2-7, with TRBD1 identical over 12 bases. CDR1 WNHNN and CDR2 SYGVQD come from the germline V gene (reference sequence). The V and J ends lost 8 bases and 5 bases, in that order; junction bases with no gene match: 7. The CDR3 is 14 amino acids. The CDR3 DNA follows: TGCGCCAGCCGATCGGGACAGGGGGCCGACGAGCAGTACTTC. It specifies CASRSGQGADEQYF.

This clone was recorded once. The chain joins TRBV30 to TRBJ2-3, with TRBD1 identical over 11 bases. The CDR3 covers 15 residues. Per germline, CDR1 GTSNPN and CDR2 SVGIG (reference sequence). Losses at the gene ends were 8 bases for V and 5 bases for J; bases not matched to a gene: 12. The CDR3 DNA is TGTGCCGGGTCCCGGGACAGGGGGTTTCGAGATACGCAGTATTTT. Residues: CAGSRDRGFRDTQYF.

The chain's CDR3 is CASSPRAGGNYGYTF. The CDR3 bases are TGTGCCAGTAGTCCTCGGGCAGGGGGCAACTATGGCTACACCTTC. The chain is built from TRBV19 and TRBJ1-2; TRBD1 aligns across 8 bases. The CDR3 sequence is 15 residues long. Germline V gene lookup returns CDR1 LNHDA and CDR2 SQIVND (reference sequence). Trimming cost V 5 bases and J 2 bases; bases outside gene matches: 7.

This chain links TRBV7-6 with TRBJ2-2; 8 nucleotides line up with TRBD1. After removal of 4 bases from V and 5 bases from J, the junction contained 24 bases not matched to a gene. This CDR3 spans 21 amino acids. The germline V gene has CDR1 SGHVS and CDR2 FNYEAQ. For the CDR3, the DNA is TGTGCCAGCAGCTACCCTTCAAGACACCCTGGACAGGGACGGGGTACCGGGGAGCTGTTTTTT. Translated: CASSYPSRHPGQGRGTGELFF.

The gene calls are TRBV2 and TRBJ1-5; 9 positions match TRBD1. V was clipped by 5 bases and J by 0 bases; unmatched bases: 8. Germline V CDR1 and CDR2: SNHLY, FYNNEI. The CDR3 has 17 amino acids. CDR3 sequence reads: CASSYEGQGHSNQPQHF. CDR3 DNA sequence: TGTGCCAGCAGTTATGAGGGACAGGGTCATAGCAATCAGCCCCAGCATTTT.

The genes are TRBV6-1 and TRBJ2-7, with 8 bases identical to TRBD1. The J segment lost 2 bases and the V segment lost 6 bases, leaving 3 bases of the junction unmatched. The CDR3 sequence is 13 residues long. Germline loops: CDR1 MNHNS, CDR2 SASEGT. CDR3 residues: CASRGQDPYEQYF. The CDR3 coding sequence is TGTGCCAGCAGGGGACAGGACCCCTACGAGCAGTACTTC.

CDR3: CASSLQGHGTEAFF. CDR3 DNA: TGTGCCAGCAGCTTACAGGGTCACGGCACTGAAGCTTTCTTT. V is TRBV7-3 and J is TRBJ1-1; tentative D call: TRBD1 (5 bases). V dropped 2 bases and J dropped 4 bases, with 11 bases sitting between them. CDR3 length: 14 residues. The germline gives CDR1 SGHTA, CDR2 FQGTGA.

Written as DNA, the CDR3 is TGTGCCTCGGGGGGGGCGAGCTCCTACAATGAGCAGTTCTTC. Translating gives CASGGASSYNEQFF. The chain joins TRBV7-8 to TRBJ2-1; TRBD2 agrees at 8 bases. With 11 bases clipped from V and 0 bases from J, the junction kept 6 bases outside the gene matches. CDR1 and CDR2 (germline): SGHVS, FQNEAQ. The CDR3 has 14 amino acids.

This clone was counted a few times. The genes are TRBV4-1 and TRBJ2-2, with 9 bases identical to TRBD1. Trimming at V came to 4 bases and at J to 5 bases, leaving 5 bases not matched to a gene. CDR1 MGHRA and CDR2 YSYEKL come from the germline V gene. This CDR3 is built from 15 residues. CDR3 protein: CASSLGQGSTGELFF. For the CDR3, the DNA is TGCGCCAGCAGCCTCGGACAGGGGAGTACCGGGGAGCTGTTTTTT.

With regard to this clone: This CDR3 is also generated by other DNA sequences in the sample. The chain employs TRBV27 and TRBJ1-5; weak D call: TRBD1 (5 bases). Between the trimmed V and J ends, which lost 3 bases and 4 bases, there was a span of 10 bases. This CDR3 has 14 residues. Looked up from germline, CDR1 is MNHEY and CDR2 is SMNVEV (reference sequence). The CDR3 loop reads CASSLAGNNQPQHF. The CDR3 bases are TGTGCCAGCAGTTTGGCAGGGAATAATCAGCCCCAGCATTTT.

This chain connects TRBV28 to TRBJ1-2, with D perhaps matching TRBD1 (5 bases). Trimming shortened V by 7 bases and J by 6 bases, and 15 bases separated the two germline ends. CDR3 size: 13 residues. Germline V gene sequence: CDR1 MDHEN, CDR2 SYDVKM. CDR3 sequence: CASTSRIGDGYTF. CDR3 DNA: TGTGCCAGCACCTCTCGTATAGGGGATGGCTACACCTTC.

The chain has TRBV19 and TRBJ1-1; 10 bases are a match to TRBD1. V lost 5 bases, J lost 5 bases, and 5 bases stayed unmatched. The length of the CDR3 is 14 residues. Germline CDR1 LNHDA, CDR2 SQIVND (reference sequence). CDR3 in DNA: TGTGCCAGTAGTGACAGGGGGCGGTCGACTGAAGCTTTCTTT. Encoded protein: CASSDRGRSTEAFF.

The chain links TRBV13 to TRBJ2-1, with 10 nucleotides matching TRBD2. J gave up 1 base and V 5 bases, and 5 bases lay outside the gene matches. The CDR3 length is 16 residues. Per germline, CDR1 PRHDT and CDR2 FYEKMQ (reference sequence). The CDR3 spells CASSNKRGGSYNEQFF. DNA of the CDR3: TGTGCCAGCAGCAACAAGCGGGGGGGTTCCTACAATGAGCAGTTCTTC.

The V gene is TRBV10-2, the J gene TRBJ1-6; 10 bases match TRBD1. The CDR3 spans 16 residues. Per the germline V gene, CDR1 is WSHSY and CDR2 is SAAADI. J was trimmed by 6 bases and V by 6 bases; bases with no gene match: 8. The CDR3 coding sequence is TGCGCCAGCAGGACAGGGGGCGGCGACTTTAATTCACCCCTCCACTTT. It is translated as CASRTGGGDFNSPLHF.

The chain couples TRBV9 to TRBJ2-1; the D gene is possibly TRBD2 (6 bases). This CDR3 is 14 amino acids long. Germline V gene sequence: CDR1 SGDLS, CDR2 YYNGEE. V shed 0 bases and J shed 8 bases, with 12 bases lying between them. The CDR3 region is CASSVANRRDEQFF. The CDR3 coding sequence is TGTGCCAGCAGCGTAGCCAACCGGAGGGATGAGCAGTTCTTC.

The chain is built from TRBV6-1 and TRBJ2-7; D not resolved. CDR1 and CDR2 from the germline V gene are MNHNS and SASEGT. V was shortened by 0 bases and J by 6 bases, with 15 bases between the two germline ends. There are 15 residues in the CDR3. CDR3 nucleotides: TGTGCCAGCAGTGAAGCGCGCACGGGTGCTTCCGAGCAGTACTTC. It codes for CASSEARTGASEQYF.

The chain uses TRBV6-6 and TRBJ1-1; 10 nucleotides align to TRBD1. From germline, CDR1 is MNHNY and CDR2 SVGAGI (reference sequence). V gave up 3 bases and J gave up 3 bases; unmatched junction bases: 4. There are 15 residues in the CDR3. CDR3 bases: TGTGCCAGCAGTTATCCTGGACAGGGGGACACTGAAGCTTTCTTT. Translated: CASSYPGQGDTEAFF.

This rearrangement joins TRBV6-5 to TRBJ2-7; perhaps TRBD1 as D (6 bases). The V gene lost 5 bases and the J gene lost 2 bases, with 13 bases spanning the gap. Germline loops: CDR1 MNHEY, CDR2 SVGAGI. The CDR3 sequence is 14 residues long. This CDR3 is CASSHGNRAYEQYF. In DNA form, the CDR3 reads TGTGCCAGCAGTCACGGGAACAGGGCCTACGAGCAGTACTTC.

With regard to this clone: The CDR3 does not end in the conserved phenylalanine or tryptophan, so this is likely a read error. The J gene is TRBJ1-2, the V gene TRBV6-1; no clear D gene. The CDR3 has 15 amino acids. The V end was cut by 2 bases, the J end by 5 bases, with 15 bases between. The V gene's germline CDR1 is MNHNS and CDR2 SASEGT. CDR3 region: CASSESLAASYGYTV. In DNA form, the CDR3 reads TGTGCCAGCAGTGAATCCCTAGCAGCCAGTTATGGCTACACCGTC.

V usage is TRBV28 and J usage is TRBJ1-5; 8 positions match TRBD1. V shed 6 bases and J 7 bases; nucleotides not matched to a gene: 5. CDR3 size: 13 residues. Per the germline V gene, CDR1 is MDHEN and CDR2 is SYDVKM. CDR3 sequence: CASREDRGQPQHF. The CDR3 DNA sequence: TGTGCCAGCAGGGAAGACAGGGGCCAGCCCCAGCATTTT. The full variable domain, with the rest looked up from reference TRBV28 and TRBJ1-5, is DVKVTQSSRYLVKRTGEKVFLECVQDMDHENMFWYRQDPGLGLRLIYFSYDVKMKEKGDIPEGYSVSREKKERFSLILESASTNQTSMYLCASREDRGQPQHFGDGTRLSIL.

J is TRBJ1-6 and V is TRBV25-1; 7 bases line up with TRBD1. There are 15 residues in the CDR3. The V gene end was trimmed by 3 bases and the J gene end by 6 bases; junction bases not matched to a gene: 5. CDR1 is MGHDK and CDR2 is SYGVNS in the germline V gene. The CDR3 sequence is CASSDQTGLNSPLHF. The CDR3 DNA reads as TGTGCCAGCAGTGATCAGACAGGGCTTAATTCACCCCTCCACTTT.